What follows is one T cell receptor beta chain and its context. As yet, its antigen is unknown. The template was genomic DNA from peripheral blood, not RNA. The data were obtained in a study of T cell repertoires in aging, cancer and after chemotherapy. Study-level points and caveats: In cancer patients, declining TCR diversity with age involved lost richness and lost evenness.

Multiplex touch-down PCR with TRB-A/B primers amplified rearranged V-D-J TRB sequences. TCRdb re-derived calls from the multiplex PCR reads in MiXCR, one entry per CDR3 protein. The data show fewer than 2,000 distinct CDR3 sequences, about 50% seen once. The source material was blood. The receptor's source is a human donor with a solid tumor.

CDR3 sequence (DNA): TGTGCCAGCACGACCGAAGGGGGCGCAGGCACTGAAGCTTTCTTT. This gives the protein CASTTEGGAGTEAFF. This chain uses TRBV27 with TRBJ1-1; 7 bases are shared with TRBD1. This CDR3 has 15 residues. Per the germline V gene, CDR1 is MNHEY and CDR2 is SMNVEV (reference sequence). V gave up 7 bases and J gave up 4 bases; unmatched junction bases: 12.